A selection of T cell receptor beta chains follows, all from one sample in a study of T cells in Graves' hyperthyroidism and ophthalmopathy. TCRdb called the multiplex PCR reads again in MiXCR, with one record for every CDR3 protein. The profile shows fewer than 650,000 distinct CDR3 sequences, over 35% of them singletons. The sequencing sample was made of peripheral blood or thyroid tissue (not recorded which). The receptors were gathered from an adult woman with Graves' disease, either hyperthyroidism or ophthalmopathy (not recorded which). CDR3s include the opening cysteine and the closing phenylalanine or tryptophan. The D gene is left open where the match is weak. Clone sizes are given selectively: once, few, many, or a class where the clone is expanded.

J gene,clone size,D gene,V gene,CDR3 protein,CDR3 DNA
TRBJ2-7,many,-,TRBV19,CASTRGRDYEQYF,TGTGCCAGCACCAGGGGTAGGGACTACGAGCAGTACTTC
TRBJ2-5,many,-,TRBV9,CASSVTEGLGETQYF,TGTGCCAGCAGCGTTACCGAGGGCCTAGGAGAGACCCAGTACTTC
TRBJ1-2,-,-,TRBV10-3,CAISESARGEDGYTF,TGTGCCATCAGTGAGTCCGCCAGGGGAGAAGATGGCTACACCTTC
TRBJ1-2,few,TRBD1,TRBV5-4,CASSLGQGVNYGYTF,TGTGCCAGCAGCTTGGGGCAGGGGGTTAACTATGGCTACACCTTC
TRBJ2-2,-,-,TRBV19,CASSMKQTGELFF,TGTGCCAGTAGTATGAAACAGACCGGGGAGCTGTTTTTT
TRBJ2-6,-,-,TRBV20-1,CSATLEGSRSGANVLTF,TGCAGTGCCACGTTGGAGGGGTCGCGGTCTGGGGCCAACGTCCTGACTTTC
TRBJ1-1,-,-,TRBV6-6,CASSYSTEKAFF,TGTGCCAGCAGTTACTCGACCGAGAAAGCTTTCTTT
TRBJ2-7,-,-,TRBV29-1,CSVEGRGWYEQYF,TGCAGCGTAGAAGGGAGGGGGTGGTACGAGCAGTACTTC
TRBJ1-1,few,-,TRBV7-2,CASSRSSQDTEAFF,TGTGCCAGCAGCCGTTCTAGTCAGGACACTGAAGCTTTCTTT
TRBJ2-2,-,-,TRBV2,CASSVTVGTGELFF,TGTGCCAGCAGTGTCACTGTGGGGACCGGGGAGCTGTTTTTT
TRBJ2-7,-,-,TRBV20-1,CSASFTGNDYEQYF,TGCAGTGCTTCATTTACAGGGAACGACTACGAGCAGTACTTC
TRBJ1-5,few,TRBD1,TRBV10-3,CAIRGGQGNEPQHF,TGTGCCATCAGGGGAGGACAGGGTAACGAGCCCCAGCATTTT
TRBJ2-5,-,TRBD2,TRBV2,CASRGTSGRAETQYF,TGTGCCAGCAGAGGGACTAGCGGGAGGGCGGAGACCCAGTACTTC
TRBJ2-5,-,-,TRBV7-2,CASSVVCRDTYGETQYF,TGTGCCAGCAGCGTAGTCTGTAGAGATACGTATGGGGAGACCCAGTACTTC
TRBJ1-2,few,-,TRBV2,CASSEAPDSYGYTF,TGTGCCAGCAGTGAAGCGCCGGACAGCTATGGCTACACCTTC
TRBJ2-7,many,-,TRBV25-1,CATSPRQLGNEQYF,TGTGCCACCAGCCCCAGACAGCTCGGGAACGAGCAGTACTTC
TRBJ1-2,many,TRBD1,TRBV7-9,CASSLAGTGHYGYTF,TGTGCCAGCAGCCTAGCCGGGACAGGGCACTATGGCTACACCTTC
TRBJ1-4,many,-,TRBV2,CASMRQNEKLFF,TGTGCCAGCATGCGGCAGAATGAAAAACTGTTTTTT
TRBJ1-6,many,-,TRBV5-1,CASRLEDLNSPLHF,TGCGCCAGCAGATTAGAGGACCTAAATTCACCCCTCCACTTT
TRBJ2-6,-,TRBD2,TRBV10-2,CASSQGLAYGANVLTF,TGCGCCAGCAGCCAAGGACTAGCTTATGGGGCCAACGTCCTGACTTTC
TRBJ1-6,many,-,TRBV28,CASRWNSDSPLHF,TGTGCCAGCCGTTGGAACAGCGATTCACCCCTCCACTTT
TRBJ1-6,many,TRBD1,TRBV11-2,CASMRTGPNSPLHF,TGTGCCAGCATGAGGACAGGGCCTAATTCACCCCTCCACTTT
TRBJ1-6,many,TRBD1,TRBV7-9,CASSSQTGGSSPLHF,TGTGCCAGCAGCTCCCAGACAGGGGGGAGTTCACCCCTCCACTTT
TRBJ1-6,many,-,TRBV7-2,CASSLGFGTLHF,TGTGCCAGCAGCTTGGGGTTTGGAACCCTCCACTTT
TRBJ2-5,-,TRBD2,TRBV29-1,CSVDRTRETQYF,TGCAGCGTTGACCGGACTAGAGAGACCCAGTACTTC
TRBJ1-1,-,-,TRBV29-1,CSVVAVNTGAFF,TGCAGCGTTGTGGCTGTGAACACTGGCGCTTTCTTT
TRBJ2-5,-,TRBD1,TRBV19,CASSIGTGDQETQYF,TGTGCCAGTAGTATCGGGACAGGGGACCAAGAGACCCAGTACTTC
TRBJ1-1,-,-,TRBV4-1,CASSQDLSPEAFF,TGCGCCAGCAGCCAAGATCTATCCCCTGAAGCTTTCTTT
TRBJ1-6,few,TRBD1,TRBV10-2,CASSDRTGDMPPLHF,TGCGCCAGCAGTGACCGGACAGGGGATATGCCACCCCTCCACTTT
TRBJ1-2,many,TRBD1,TRBV3-1,CASSQGGQNGYTF,TGTGCCAGCAGCCAAGGGGGACAGAATGGCTACACCTTC
TRBJ2-7,many,-,TRBV7-9,CASSSLGTRNHEQYF,TGTGCCAGCAGCTCCTTAGGGACCCGGAACCACGAGCAGTACTTC
TRBJ2-7,many,-,TRBV4-1,CASSGPGQSYEQYF,TGCGCCAGCAGCGGACCGGGACAATCCTACGAGCAGTACTTC
TRBJ1-1,few,-,TRBV29-1,CSVVGPTSNTEAFF,TGCAGCGTTGTAGGACCGACCTCGAACACTGAAGCTTTCTTT
TRBJ1-2,-,TRBD1,TRBV7-9,CASSLTGASHYGYTF,TGTGCCAGCAGCTTGACAGGGGCGTCGCACTATGGCTACACCTTC
TRBJ1-1,many,-,TRBV12-3/TRBV12-4,CASSLMEGTGAFF,TGTGCCAGCAGTTTAATGGAGGGGACGGGAGCTTTCTTT
TRBJ2-7,few,TRBD2,TRBV5-1,CASSLEGTSGEQYF,TGCGCCAGCAGCTTGGAGGGGACTAGCGGCGAGCAGTACTTC
TRBJ2-5,-,-,TRBV6-5,CASSYSVEETQYF,TGTGCCAGCAGTTACTCCGTCGAAGAGACCCAGTACTTC
TRBJ2-5,once,-,TRBV12-1,CASSFGTGGETRYF,TGTGCCAGCAGCTTTGGGACGGGAGGAGAGACCCGGTACTTC
TRBJ1-1,-,-,TRBV10-3,CAISDPLAQGNTEAFF,TGTGCCATCAGTGACCCCCTAGCGCAGGGGAACACTGAAGCTTTCTTT
TRBJ2-5,many,-,TRBV7-2,CASSLVGAREETQYF,TGTGCCAGCAGCTTAGTGGGGGCGCGGGAAGAGACCCAGTACTTC
TRBJ2-2,-,TRBD2,TRBV15,CATSREAGTNTGELFF,TGTGCCACCAGCAGAGAAGCGGGGACGAACACCGGGGAGCTGTTTTTT